This T cell receptor beta chain was found in a study of T cell responses to AZD1222 COVID-19 vaccine. The V end lost 3 bases, the J end lost 8 bases, and 7 bases lay between the germline ends. The CDR3 has 11 residues. This clone was observed once. TCRdb's table, derived via immunoSEQ multiplex PCR, lists solely in-frame clones and lacks some. The repertoire holds about 130,000 clones, with around 90% as singletons. Material: peripheral blood, obtained on day 0 of MenACWY control vaccination. The chain combines TRBV12-3 or TRBV12-4 with TRBJ1-2; D is unclear. This TCR was sampled from an adult in good health. This CDR3 reads CASSFKRGYTF. The CDR3 coding sequence is TGTGCCAGCAGTTTCAAAAGGGGCTACACCTTC.